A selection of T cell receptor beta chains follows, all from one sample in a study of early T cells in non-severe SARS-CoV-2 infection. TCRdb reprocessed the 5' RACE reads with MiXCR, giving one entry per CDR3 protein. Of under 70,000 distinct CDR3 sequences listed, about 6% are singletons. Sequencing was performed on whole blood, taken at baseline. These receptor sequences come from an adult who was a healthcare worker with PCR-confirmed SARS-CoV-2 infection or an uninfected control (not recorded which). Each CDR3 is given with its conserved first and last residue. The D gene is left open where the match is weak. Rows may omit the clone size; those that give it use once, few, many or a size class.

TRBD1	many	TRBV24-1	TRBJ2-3	CATGRTGDHTDTQYF	TGTGCCACCGGAAGGACAGGCGATCACACAGATACGCAGTATTTT
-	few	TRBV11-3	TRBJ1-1	CASSRLRDTEAFF	TGTGCCAGCAGCCGATTAAGGGACACTGAAGCTTTCTTT
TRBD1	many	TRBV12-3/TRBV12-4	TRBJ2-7	CASRIGYRGDEQYF	TGTGCCAGCAGAATAGGTTACAGGGGAGACGAGCAGTACTTC
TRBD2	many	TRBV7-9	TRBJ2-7	CASSLVRTSGRYEQYF	TGTGCCAGCAGCTTAGTACGGACTAGCGGGAGGTACGAGCAGTACTTC
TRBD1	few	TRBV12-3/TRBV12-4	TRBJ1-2	CASRSTGENYGYTF	TGTGCCAGCAGATCGACAGGGGAGAACTATGGCTACACCTTC
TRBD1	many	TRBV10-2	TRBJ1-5	CASSGQGYNQPQHF	TGCGCCAGCAGTGGACAGGGTTACAATCAGCCCCAGCATTTT
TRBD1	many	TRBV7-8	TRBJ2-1	CASSLPIGTAEQFF	TGTGCCAGCAGCTTACCTATCGGGACAGCTGAGCAGTTCTTC
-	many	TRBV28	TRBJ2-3	CASSLSLGSTDTQYF	TGTGCCAGCAGTTTAAGTCTGGGCAGCACAGATACGCAGTATTTT
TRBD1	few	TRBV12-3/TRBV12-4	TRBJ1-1	CASTPPTGVINTEAFF	TGTGCCAGCACCCCTCCCACAGGGGTTATCAACACTGAAGCTTTCTTT
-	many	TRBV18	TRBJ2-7	CASSRPRQDSLKSYEQYF	TGTGCCAGCTCACGACCCCGACAGGATTCCCTTAAATCCTACGAGCAGTACTTC
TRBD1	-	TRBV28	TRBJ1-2	CASSRRGRNGYTF	TGTGCCAGCAGTCGGAGGGGGCGGAATGGCTACACCTTC
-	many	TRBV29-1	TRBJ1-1	CSVQGRTNTEAFF	TGCAGCGTTCAAGGCAGGACGAACACTGAAGCTTTCTTT
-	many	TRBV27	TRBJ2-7	CASGRPYEQYF	TGTGCCAGCGGTCGACCCTACGAGCAGTACTTC
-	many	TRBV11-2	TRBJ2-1	CASSLLYSRRGRGYNEQFF	TGTGCCAGCAGCTTATTGTATTCCCGCAGGGGCCGGGGTTACAATGAGCAGTTCTTC
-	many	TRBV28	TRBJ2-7	CASSSTAISGEQYF	TGTGCCAGCAGCTCCACAGCCATCTCGGGCGAGCAGTACTTC
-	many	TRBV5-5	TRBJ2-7	CASSLEGATYEQYF	TGTGCCAGCAGCTTGGAGGGTGCTACCTACGAGCAGTACTTC
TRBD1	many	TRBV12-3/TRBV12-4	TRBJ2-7	CASSGQGVYEQYF	TGTGCCAGCAGCGGACAGGGGGTCTACGAGCAGTACTTC
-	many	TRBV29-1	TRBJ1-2	CSVTKDTNYGYTF	TGCAGCGTTACAAAGGATACTAACTATGGCTACACCTTC
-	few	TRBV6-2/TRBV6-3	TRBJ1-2	CASSLDRLYYGYTF	TGTGCCAGCAGCCTCGACAGGCTCTACTATGGCTACACCTTC
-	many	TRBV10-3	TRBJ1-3	CAISLGSSGRGNTIYF	TGTGCCATCAGTCTTGGGTCATCGGGAAGGGGAAACACCATATATTTT
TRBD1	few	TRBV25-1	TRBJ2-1	CASSERTGSYNEQFF	TGTGCCAGCAGTGAGAGGACAGGCTCCTACAATGAGCAGTTCTTC
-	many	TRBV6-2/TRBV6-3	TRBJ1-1	CASTDEQALNTEAFF	TGTGCCAGCACCGATGAACAGGCTCTGAACACTGAAGCTTTCTTT
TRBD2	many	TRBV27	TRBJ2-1	CASSLLAGGLEQFF	TGTGCCAGCAGTTTACTGGCGGGAGGGCTTGAGCAGTTCTTC